This T cell receptor (beta chain) originates from a study of blood T cell repertoires in COVID-19. Whole-study context: Acute and convalescent COVID-19 samples came from the United States, Italy and Spain.

The authors' processing: Reference gene primer amplification gave estimated nucleated cell counts. The repertoire was sequenced with immunoSEQ multiplex PCR; TCRdb's copy has only in-frame clones and lacks some. The V and J calls and clone size are taken from that table; D and trimming were inferred from the DNA. The sample carries 200,000 to 300,000 clones, around 89% recorded once. This clone appeared once. Participants were aged about 18 to 89 years, lived in roughly 23 US areas, and enrolled virtually. Germline CDR1 reads MNHEY; CDR2 reads SVGAGI. Losses at the gene ends were 6 bases for V and 4 bases for J; bases not matched to a gene: 4. CDR3 length: 14 residues.

This chain connects TRBV6-5 to TRBJ2-2; the match to TRBD2 covers 8 bases. The sample consisted of PBMCs or T cells enriched from blood (not recorded which). The source is a woman in her forties with acute COVID-19. The CDR3 sequence: CASRAAGGTGELFF. The DNA of the CDR3 is TGTGCCAGCAGGGCTGCGGGGGGCACCGGGGAGCTGTTTTTT.